This T cell receptor (beta chain) was sequenced for a study of blood T cell repertoires in COVID-19. Overall study context: Acute and convalescent COVID-19 samples came from the United States, Italy and Spain. PBMCs, B-cell-depleted T cells, or T cells provided the cDNA or gDNA that made up the material.

V dropped 5 bases and J dropped 4 bases, with 17 bases sitting between them. The CDR3 sequence is 16 residues long. In germline, CDR1 is SGHAT, CDR2 FQNNGV. As handled by the study authors: Reference gene primers were amplified, and this amplification served to estimate nucleated cell counts. Here immunoSEQ multiplex PCR was the method, and the copy in TCRdb shows in-frame clones only, minus some. V and J calls and clone size are those listed in that table; D and trimming were worked out from the DNA. The data show over 200,000 clones, about four fifths seen once. This clone was counted only a few times.

This sequence joins TRBV11-2 and TRBJ2-2; no firm D call. This receptor was obtained from a woman aged 40 to 55 with acute or convalescent COVID-19. Sequencing input: peripheral blood. CDR3 sequence reads: CASSPSTTAITGELFF. CDR3 DNA: TGTGCCAGCAGCCCGTCGACAACGGCGATCACCGGGGAGCTGTTTTTT.